The rows below give T cell receptor beta chains drawn from one sample of a study of T cells after yellow fever vaccination. TCRdb ran MiXCR on the 5' RACE reads and lists one entry per CDR3 protein. The table has around 46,000 distinct CDR3 sequences, 6.8% seen once. The sample was CD8+ T cells not binding an NS4B(214-222) dextramer, sorted from PBMCs, taken 45 days after the yellow fever booster vaccination. These receptors were collected from a man in his thirties or forties who received the YFV17D yellow fever vaccine. CDR3s include the opening cysteine and the closing phenylalanine or tryptophan.

>TRBV30|13
CAWSGQGSYEQYF
>TRBV19|18
CASSIQDPSGSSYNEQFF
>TRBV20-1|14
CSAREAGSGTEAFF
>TRBV6-2/TRBV6-3|14
CASRPTSAYYEQYF
>TRBV28|15
CASSLIGGDTGELFF
>TRBV27|15
CASSPTTSGRGEQYF
>TRBV11-2|14
CASSLTRNTGELFF
>TRBV3-1|15
CASSQNRGRQDTQYF
>TRBV7-8|16
CASSLDRDPTNEKLFF
>TRBV10-3|11
CAINDGETQYF
>TRBV10-3|15
CAISDSGTKTGELFF
>TRBV20-1|16
CSARDREAGGPGEQFF
>TRBV24-1|12
CATSDLAGELFF
>TRBV12-3/TRBV12-4|15
CASSLITSSYNEQFF
>TRBV7-3|15
CASSSGLALTDTQYF
>TRBV30|13
CAWRASGLGEQFF
>TRBV5-5|18
CASSLGVAGPGGAETQYF
>TRBV7-8|18
CASSPMGGWDSEVDEQFF
>TRBV29-1|14
CSVLLGTGLETQYF
>TRBV6-5|15
CASSYGASSGNTIYF
>TRBV20-1|14
CSARGRDRGYEQYF
>TRBV30|13
CACSRGEDNEQFF
>TRBV4-3|15
CASSQASGVENEQFF
>TRBV9|18
CASSVAPSGSSSYNEQFF